This note documents a single TCR beta chain sequence. Antigen unknown. Template switching with 5'RACE generated the TCR cDNA and added a universal primer site and UMIs. TCRdb used MiXCR to reprocess the 5' RACE reads, holding one entry per CDR3 protein. The data contain 450,000 to 650,000 distinct CDR3 sequences, 20% to 25% of them singletons. This record belongs to a study of T cells after yellow fever vaccination. Findings and limits, study-wide: Abundant clonotypes from the bulk population could get into FACS-sorted repertoires as contaminants. Detected again after the booster were most primary-vaccination clones, at 95% to 97% CD4 and approximately 87% CD8. A minor fraction of clonotypes spanned both CD4 and CD8 compartments.

This CDR3 contains 17 residues. Germline-derived CDR1 and CDR2 are SGHVS and FQNEAQ. V was pared by 6 bases and J by 5 bases, with 12 bases of the junction left unmatched. V usage is TRBV7-8 and J usage is TRBJ2-2; 10 bases match TRBD2. This TCR derives from a man younger than 30 who received the YFV17D yellow fever vaccine. The sequencing here drew on PBMCs, taken roughly 20 days after the first yellow fever vaccination. The CDR3 loop is CASRQRRLAGLTGELFF. The CDR3 region has the DNA TGTGCCAGCAGGCAACGAAGACTAGCGGGTCTAACCGGGGAGCTGTTTTTT. The entire variable domain, with the rest obtained from reference TRBV7-8 and TRBJ2-2, is as follows: GAGVSQSPRYKVAKRGQDVALRCDPISGHVSLFWYQQALGQGPEFLTYFQNEAQLDKSGLPSDRFFAERPEGSVSTLKIQRTQQEDSAVYLCASRQRRLAGLTGELFFGEGSRLTVL.